A single sample is the source of the 31 T cell receptor beta chains below, sequenced in a study of human T cells and chemical hapten exposure. TCRdb re-called the RACE reads through MiXCR, storing one row per CDR3 protein. The sample has 85,000 to 130,000 distinct CDR3 sequences, roughly 12% seen once; the top ten hold roughly 1.5%. Specified time point: pre-sensitization, week 0. The sample's treatment: therapeutic diphenylcyclopropenone sensitization with weekly scalp DPC. The specimen was whole blood, collected in connection with sensitization to the hapten diphenylcyclopropenone (DPC). These receptors originate from a woman between 50 and 59 years old with alopecia areata. Some clones in this sample may be carry-over from other donors' samples.

This chain connects TRBV7-9 to TRBJ2-1, with D tentatively TRBD2 (6 bases). The germline CDR1 and CDR2 sequences are SEHNR and FQNEAQ (reference sequence). Trimming took off 7 bases at V and 9 bases at J, with 16 bases between the two ends. The CDR3 loop spans 13 amino acids. The CDR3 loop reads CASTTFGGGEQFF. The CDR3, as DNA: TGTGCCAGCACCACTTTCGGGGGTGGTGAGCAGTTCTTC.

The V gene is TRBV20-1, the J gene TRBJ1-6; D is ambiguous. The ends were cut back, 0 bases at V and 0 bases at J, with 9 bases in the middle. The CDR3 runs 16 residues. CDR1 and CDR2 from the germline V gene are DFQATT and SNEGSKA (reference sequence). The CDR3 nucleotides are TGCAGTGCTAGAGATGTTGGGAACTCCTATAATTCACCCCTCCACTTT. This sequence encodes CSARDVGNSYNSPLHF.

The chain recombines TRBV7-6 with TRBJ2-3; TRBD2 agrees at 12 bases. CDR1 and CDR2 from the germline V gene are SGHVS and FNYEAQ. With 5 bases clipped from V and 9 bases from J, the junction kept 18 bases outside the gene matches. The CDR3 extends over 18 amino acids. The CDR3, as DNA: TGTGCCAGCAGCCCCCTTCCACAGACTAGCGGGGGAGTAGACACGCAGTATTTT. Its protein is CASSPLPQTSGGVDTQYF.

The chain uses TRBV4-1 and TRBJ2-3, with 8 bases lining up with TRBD1. The CDR3 has 16 residues. CDR1 and CDR2 (germline): MGHRA, YSYEKL. Trimming took 1 base from V and 5 from J; bases not matched to a gene: 8. CDR3 sequence: CASSQAGTGLLDTQYF. In DNA, the CDR3 is TGCGCCAGCAGCCAAGCCGGGACAGGATTGTTAGATACGCAGTATTTT.

This clonotype was seen a single time. This rearrangement joins TRBV11-2 to TRBJ2-5; possibly TRBD1 for D (6 bases). This CDR3 spans 15 amino acids. Per germline, CDR1 SGHAT and CDR2 FQNNGV. The V end was cut by 5 bases, the J end by 4 bases, with 17 bases between. The CDR3 sequence: CASSQIQGFTETQYF. DNA of the CDR3: TGTGCCAGCAGCCAAATACAGGGTTTTACAGAGACCCAGTACTTC. The whole variable domain, filled in from reference TRBV11-2 and TRBJ2-5, reads EAGVAQSPRYKIIEKRQSVAFWCNPISGHATLYWYQQILGQGPKLLIQFQNNGVVDDSQLPKDRFSAERLKGVDSTLKIQPAKLEDSAVYLCASSQIQGFTETQYFGPGTRLLVL.

This clonotype was seen at least ten times. The V and J genes are TRBV18 and TRBJ2-3, with D possibly TRBD2 on 5 matching bases. CDR1 KGHSH and CDR2 LQKENI come from the germline V gene. The CDR3 is made up of 16 amino acids. V shed 5 bases and J shed 1 base, with 16 bases lying between them. This chain's CDR3 is CASSGKGSTGTDTQYF. CDR3 nucleotide sequence: TGTGCCAGCTCAGGCAAAGGGAGTACAGGCACAGATACGCAGTATTTT.

This clonotype showed up many times. J is TRBJ2-1 and V is TRBV18; TRBD1 matches 9 bases. The CDR3 runs 14 residues. CDR1 is KGHSH, CDR2 LQKENI, per germline. The V segment lost 3 bases and the J segment 5 bases; nucleotides outside the gene matches: 2. CDR3 nucleotides: TGTGCCAGCTCACCCCGGGACAGGGACAATGAGCAGTTCTTC. Encoded protein: CASSPRDRDNEQFF.

This chain uses TRBV6-1 with TRBJ2-7; no definite D call. The V gene lost 4 bases and the J gene lost 7 bases, with 8 bases spanning the gap. The germline V gene encodes CDR1 MNHNS and CDR2 SASEGT. The CDR3 sequence is 11 residues long. CDR3: CASSVYQEQYF. The CDR3 nucleotides are TGTGCCAGCAGTGTTTATCAGGAGCAGTACTTC.

This chain connects TRBV27 to TRBJ1-2; D is possibly TRBD1 (6 bases). The CDR3 is made up of 13 amino acids. The germline CDR1 and CDR2 sequences are MNHEY and SMNVEV (reference sequence). V shed 8 bases and J shed 8 bases, with 18 bases lying between them. The chain's CDR3 is CASGPRGPRGYTF. In DNA, the CDR3 is TGTGCCAGCGGCCCCAGGGGACCTAGAGGCTACACCTTC.

At least ten counts were recorded for this clonotype. This chain's CDR3 is CASSVDSRYGYTF. In nucleotides, the CDR3 is TGTGCCAGCAGCGTTGACAGCCGATATGGCTACACCTTC. This rearrangement joins TRBV9 to TRBJ1-2; tentative D call: TRBD1 (5 bases). Germline lookup yields CDR1 SGDLS and CDR2 YYNGEE. CDR3 length: 13 residues. Trimming cost V 2 bases and J 5 bases, with 10 bases left between them.

The chain couples TRBV5-4 to TRBJ1-2; possibly TRBD1 for D (6 bases). The germline V gene has CDR1 SGHNT and CDR2 YYREEE (reference sequence). CDR3 length equals 14 residues. V lost 4 bases and J lost 0, with 10 bases in between. The CDR3 DNA reads TGTGCCAGCAGCGCCGGGGGCGCTAACTATGGCTACACCTTC. Encoded protein: CASSAGGANYGYTF.

This chain connects TRBV27 to TRBJ2-1; perhaps TRBD1 as D (6 bases). Germline assignment: CDR1 MNHEY and CDR2 SMNVEV (reference sequence). This CDR3 comprises 16 residues. With 3 bases removed from V and 6 bases from J, the gap between germline ends came to 18 bases. CDR3 sequence: CASSLRGTVISNEQFF. The CDR3 DNA reads TGTGCCAGCAGTTTGAGGGGGACGGTAATCAGCAATGAGCAGTTCTTC.

This clonotype occurred many times. For the CDR3, the DNA is TGCAGTGCTAGTCCGTTTCAGGGACTCACTGAAGCTTTCTTT. Protein: CSASPFQGLTEAFF. V and J are TRBV20-1 and TRBJ1-1; TRBD1 is a possible D gene (5 bases). CDR1 and CDR2 (germline): DFQATT, SNEGSKA (reference sequence). Trimming cost V 3 bases and J 4 bases, with 15 bases left between them. CDR3 length equals 14 residues.

This clonotype was counted only a few times. The V call is TRBV13, the J call TRBJ1-4, with D possibly matching TRBD1 (5 bases). V was clipped by 5 bases and J by 8 bases, with 12 bases between them. The CDR3 is 13 amino acids. Germline V CDR1 and CDR2: PRHDT, FYEKMQ (reference sequence). The CDR3 reads CASSENGGEKLFF. Here the CDR3 DNA reads TGTGCCAGCAGCGAAAACGGGGGAGAAAAACTGTTTTTT.

This clonotype was seen more than once but under ten times. This chain connects TRBV7-2 to TRBJ2-7, with D perhaps assigned TRBD1 or TRBD2 (5 bases each). Looked up from germline, CDR1 is SGHTA and CDR2 is FQGNSA. The CDR3 consists of 14 residues. Trimming stripped 5 bases from V and 4 bases from J, with 15 bases between. The CDR3 here is CASSQPGTLYEQYF. The CDR3, as DNA: TGTGCCAGCAGCCAACCGGGGACGTTATACGAGCAGTACTTC.

This chain joins TRBV3-1 and TRBJ1-6; the D is unclear. CDR3 length: 14 amino acids. Deletions cut 0 bases from V and 7 bases from J, with 7 bases between. Germline V CDR1 and CDR2: LGHDT, YNNKEL (reference sequence). This chain's CDR3 is CASSQEGFNSPLHF. The CDR3 nucleotides read TGTGCCAGCAGCCAAGAAGGATTCAATTCACCCCTCCACTTT.

J is TRBJ2-2 and V is TRBV7-7; D possibly corresponds to TRBD2 (6 bases). Trimming took off 3 bases at V and 6 bases at J, with 11 bases between the two ends. Germline CDR1 and CDR2: SSHAT and FNYEAQ (reference sequence). This CDR3 has 14 residues. In DNA form, the CDR3 reads TGTGCCAGCAGCTTGGACACGGGGGCCGGGGAGCTGTTTTTT. This sequence encodes CASSLDTGAGELFF.

V gene TRBV18 combines with J gene TRBJ2-7, with D unresolved. Trimming removed 3 bases at V and 6 bases at J, with 21 bases between. The CDR3 is made up of 16 amino acids. Per the germline V gene, CDR1 is KGHSH and CDR2 is LQKENI. CDR3 residues: CASSPGGRAVGSEQYF. Written as DNA, the CDR3 is TGTGCCAGCTCACCGGGCGGTCGGGCGGTGGGCAGCGAGCAGTACTTC.

This clonotype was counted a few times. V and J are TRBV12-3 or TRBV12-4 and TRBJ1-5, with D hard to call. Deletions cut 5 bases from V and 0 bases from J, with 11 bases between. The CDR3 totals 15 residues. The CDR3 protein is CASSTGFTSNQPQHF. As DNA, the CDR3 is TGTGCCAGCAGTACGGGGTTCACTAGCAATCAGCCCCAGCATTTT.

The chain combines TRBV6-1 with TRBJ1-2; tentatively, D is TRBD1 (5 bases). Germline V gene data show CDR1 as MNHNS and CDR2 as SASEGT. V lost 10 bases to trimming and J lost 8 bases, with 20 bases between them. The CDR3 is made up of 13 amino acids. The CDR3 DNA follows: TGTGCCACCGCCGGGCCAGGGTCCTCCGGCTACACCTTC. Its translation is CATAGPGSSGYTF.

In DNA, the CDR3 is TGTGCCAGCAGCCACTGGGGGTCGAACACCGGGGAGCTGTTTTTT. It is translated as CASSHWGSNTGELFF. The chain joins TRBV4-2 to TRBJ2-2; the D gene could be TRBD1 or TRBD2 (5 bases each). The CDR3 runs 15 residues. Per germline, CDR1 LGHNA and CDR2 YNFKEQ. V shed 3 bases and J shed 0 bases, with 8 bases lying between them.

This clonotype showed up just a few times. This sequence joins TRBV29-1 and TRBJ2-5, with a weak D call TRBD2 (5 bases). Germline CDR1 and CDR2: SQVTM and ANQGSEA. The CDR3 contains 12 residues. V lost 6 bases and J lost 4, with 12 bases in between. In DNA form, the CDR3 reads TGCAGCGTCTCTCAGGCGGGAGAGACCCAGTACTTC. It codes for CSVSQAGETQYF.

This clonotype was detected ten times or more. This chain joins TRBV7-2 and TRBJ1-1; maybe TRBD1 (5 bases). V shed 5 bases and J shed 8 bases, with 18 bases lying between them. CDR1 is SGHTA, CDR2 FQGNSA, per germline. The CDR3 is 14 amino acids. The CDR3 DNA follows: TGTGCCAGCAGCCGAACGTCGGGCAGGACAGAAGCTTTCTTT. Amino acids: CASSRTSGRTEAFF.

This clonotype was counted only a few times. The chain links TRBV7-2 to TRBJ2-7, with D maybe TRBD1 (6 bases). The CDR3 is 14 amino acids. V lost 1 base and J 1 base, leaving 8 bases between the germline ends. Germline V CDR1 and CDR2: SGHTA, FQGNSA. CDR3 in amino acids: CASSLGQESYEQYF. CDR3 DNA: TGTGCCAGCAGCTTAGGACAGGAATCCTACGAGCAGTACTTC.

In its sample, this clonotype was seen a few times. The chain combines TRBV4-2 with TRBJ2-7; D ambiguous. CDR1 and CDR2 from the germline V gene are LGHNA and YNFKEQ. The CDR3 totals 15 residues. The V end lost 0 bases, the J end lost 8 bases, and 17 bases lay between the germline ends. CDR3 DNA sequence: TGTGCCAGCAGCCAAGACCGGGCGGTCGCTTTGAAGCAGTACTTC. Its protein product is CASSQDRAVALKQYF.

The rearrangement uses TRBV5-6 and TRBJ1-1; D not certain. Germline-derived CDR1 and CDR2 are SGHDT and YYEEEE. The V end lost 1 base, the J end lost 3 bases, and 13 bases lay between the germline ends. The CDR3 has 15 amino acids. This CDR3 reads CASSLFHTWDTEAFF. For the CDR3, the DNA is TGTGCCAGCAGCTTGTTCCACACCTGGGACACTGAAGCTTTCTTT.

A few counts support this clonotype. Written as DNA, the CDR3 is TGTGCCAGCAGCCAAGCTGTACTCGGCCGGGCTTTCTTT. Its protein is CASSQAVLGRAFF. This rearrangement joins TRBV3-1 to TRBJ1-1; D is ambiguous. The V and J ends lost 1 base and 11 bases respectively, with 14 bases between them. Germline V gives CDR1 LGHDT, CDR2 YNNKEL (reference sequence). The CDR3 totals 13 residues.

V and J are TRBV3-1 and TRBJ2-2; 11 nucleotides agree with TRBD1. Germline-derived CDR1 and CDR2 are LGHDT and YNNKEL (reference sequence). V was pared by 1 base and J by 5 bases, with 3 bases of the junction left unmatched. This CDR3 is built from 16 residues. CDR3 amino acids: CASSQGGTGGTGELFF. Here the CDR3 DNA reads TGTGCCAGCAGCCAAGGCGGGACAGGGGGGACCGGGGAGCTGTTTTTT.

This clonotype was seen at least ten times. The CDR3 loop is CASSRQRGGEDTQYF. In DNA form, the CDR3 reads TGTGCCAGCAGCCGCCAGCGGGGGGGAGAAGATACGCAGTATTTT. The chain carries TRBV7-9 and TRBJ2-3; 10 bases match TRBD2. Germline V gives CDR1 SEHNR, CDR2 FQNEAQ (reference sequence). The ends lost 5 bases at V and 5 bases at J; junction bases unmatched: 7. The CDR3 consists of 15 residues.

The chain couples TRBV28 to TRBJ1-2; 9 nucleotides align to TRBD1. CDR3 length: 16 residues. J lost 1 base, V lost 10 bases, and 13 bases had no gene match. Per germline, CDR1 MDHEN and CDR2 SYDVKM. The CDR3 nucleotides read TGTGCCACACAGTCCTACGGACAGGGGTATAACTATGGCTACACCTTC. The encoded protein is CATQSYGQGYNYGYTF.

This clonotype was detected a few times. V gene TRBV18 combines with J gene TRBJ1-2; no clear D. CDR1 and CDR2 (germline): KGHSH, LQKENI. The CDR3 is 13 residues long. The V end was cut by 3 bases, the J end by 4 bases, with 9 bases between. The CDR3 DNA reads TGTGCCAGCTCACCCGGGGAAAGCTATGGCTACACCTTC. Translation gives CASSPGESYGYTF.